What follows are 14 T cell receptor beta chains derived from one specimen sequenced in a study of T cell repertoires in cytomegalovirus infection. No antigen has been identified for these receptors. TCRdb re-called the reads with MiXCR, one entry per CDR3 protein. The repertoire holds roughly 500,000 distinct CDR3 sequences, with roughly 42% as singletons. The input for sequencing was cultured PBMCs, taken from culture after CMV antigen stimulation. These receptors originate from a human donor in good health (CMV status not recorded). Some clones in this sample may be carry-over from other donors' samples.

This clonotype was counted only a few times. The chain combines TRBV6-1 with TRBJ1-5; a weak D match, TRBD1 (6 bases). Trimming took 7 bases from V and 4 from J, leaving 29 bases between them. Looked up from germline, CDR1 is MNHNS and CDR2 is SASEGT. The CDR3 sequence is 19 residues long. Here the CDR3 reads CASKNPRTGGGGLNQPQHF. CDR3 in DNA: TGTGCCAGCAAAAACCCGCGAACTGGGGGCGGGGGCTTAAATCAGCCCCAGCATTTT.

The chain employs TRBV29-1 and TRBJ2-7; D gene uncertain. Trimming shortened V by 3 bases and J by 6 bases, and 15 bases separated the two germline ends. CDR1 SQVTM and CDR2 ANQGSEA come from the germline V gene. CDR3 length: 13 amino acids. CDR3 in DNA: TGCAGCGTTGAGAGCAGGACCCCTACCGAGCAGTACTTC. Its protein product is CSVESRTPTEQYF.

The rearrangement uses TRBV12-5 and TRBJ1-5, with a tentative D call TRBD1 (5 bases). In germline, CDR1 is LGHNT, CDR2 FRNRAP. This CDR3 region has 15 residues. Trimming stripped 1 base from V and 9 bases from J, with 16 bases between. The CDR3 DNA reads TGTGCTAGTGGTTTGGGAGACAGCCTCCGGGGGCCCCAGCATTTT. Its protein product is CASGLGDSLRGPQHF.

The gene calls are TRBV19 and TRBJ1-5; 8 bases agree with TRBD1. Germline CDR1 LNHDA, CDR2 SQIVND (reference sequence). The CDR3 totals 14 residues. J gave up 3 bases and V 4 bases, and 2 bases lay outside the gene matches. The CDR3 spells CASSRQGNNQPQHF. In DNA, the CDR3 is TGTGCCAGTAGTAGACAGGGGAACAATCAGCCCCAGCATTTT. Looking up the rest from reference TRBV19 and TRBJ1-5 gives the full variable domain: DGGITQSPKYLFRKEGQNVTLSCEQNLNHDAMYWYRQDPGQGLRLIYYSQIVNDFQKGDIAEGYSVSREKKESFPLTVTSAQKNPTAFYLCASSRQGNNQPQHFGDGTRLSIL.

The V call is TRBV2, the J call TRBJ2-7; D remains ambiguous. Germline values: CDR1 SNHLY, CDR2 FYNNEI. The V end was cut by 7 bases, the J end by 0 bases, with 10 bases between. This CDR3 has 13 amino acids. The CDR3 DNA sequence: TGTGCCAGCACCCTCGAGCGCTCCTACGAGCAGTACTTC. Translating gives CASTLERSYEQYF.

The V gene is TRBV27, the J gene TRBJ2-3; D possibly matches TRBD1 or TRBD2 (5 bases each). The CDR3 spans 14 residues. Trimming removed 5 bases from V and 4 bases from J, with 13 bases in between. Germline CDR1 is MNHEY and CDR2 is SMNVEV (reference sequence). In DNA form, the CDR3 reads TGTGCCAGCAGTGCCTGGGACCGGGCAGATACGCAGTATTTT. Protein: CASSAWDRADTQYF.

V is TRBV2 and J is TRBJ2-1, with TRBD1 matching over 7 bases. The CDR3 is 16 residues long. From germline, CDR1 is SNHLY and CDR2 FYNNEI. Germline trimming cut 4 bases from V and 0 bases from J; bases unmatched to any gene: 6. The chain's CDR3 is CASSVSTGRSYNEQFF. For the CDR3, the DNA is TGTGCCAGCAGTGTCTCGACAGGGCGCTCCTACAATGAGCAGTTCTTC.

On this clonotype itself: One junction end disagrees with the germline gene, perhaps due to a read error. This chain connects TRBV12-3 or TRBV12-4 to TRBJ2-1; D is ambiguous. The CDR3 is 16 amino acids. CDR3 loop: CASSLASGPLVDEQFF. CDR3 DNA sequence: TGTGCCAGCAGCTTAGCCTCCGGGCCCTTAGTCGATGAGCAGTTCTTC.

This chain uses TRBV7-2 with TRBJ2-7; D possibly corresponds to TRBD1 (6 bases). The CDR3 consists of 14 residues. Germline V gene lookup returns CDR1 SGHTA and CDR2 FQGNSA. Trimming cost V 5 bases and J 5 bases, with 16 bases left between them. CDR3 protein: CASSPNRVWNEQYF. For the CDR3, the DNA is TGTGCCAGCAGCCCAAACAGGGTTTGGAACGAGCAGTACTTC.

In this sample, this clonotype turned up a few times. The gene calls are TRBV7-9 and TRBJ2-4, with D possibly matching TRBD1 (6 bases). The ends were cut back, 5 bases at V and 0 bases at J, with 8 bases in the middle. The CDR3 has 14 residues. Germline CDR1 SEHNR, CDR2 FQNEAQ (reference sequence). CDR3 residues: CASSHRVAKNIQYF. As DNA, the CDR3 is TGTGCCAGCAGCCACAGGGTAGCCAAAAACATTCAGTACTTC.

This clonotype appeared a few times. The chain uses TRBV7-2 and TRBJ2-2, with 7 bases matching TRBD1. CDR1 SGHTA and CDR2 FQGNSA come from the germline V gene. CDR3 size: 15 residues. The V segment lost 3 bases and the J segment 1 base; nucleotides outside the gene matches: 2. CDR3 in DNA: TGTGCCAGCAGCTTCCGGACAGGGAACACCGGGGAGCTGTTTTTT. Protein product: CASSFRTGNTGELFF.

This clonotype was counted a few times. The rearrangement links TRBV5-4 to TRBJ1-6; D call uncertain. CDR3 length: 16 residues. Trimming shortened V by 0 bases and J by 8 bases, and 15 bases separated the two germline ends. Germline CDR1 and CDR2: SGHNT and YYREEE (reference sequence). CDR3 coding DNA: TGTGCCAGCAGCTTGGGCGACGCGGGCTGGGATTCACCCCTCCACTTT. It specifies CASSLGDAGWDSPLHF.

The chain recombines TRBV10-3 with TRBJ2-2; TRBD2 is a possible D gene (6 bases). The CDR3 sequence is 16 residues long. V lost 2 bases and J 3 bases, leaving 13 bases between the germline ends. Germline-derived CDR1 and CDR2 are ENHRY and SYGVKD. This chain's CDR3 is CAISEQGGTYTGELFF. The CDR3 bases are TGTGCCATCAGTGAGCAGGGCGGGACGTACACCGGGGAGCTGTTTTTT.

The V call is TRBV4-1, the J call TRBJ2-5; D unresolved. The CDR3 spans 15 residues. V shed 1 base and J shed 5 bases, with 14 bases lying between them. CDR1 is MGHRA and CDR2 is YSYEKL in the germline V gene. The CDR3 region is CASSQVTARRETQYF. The DNA of the CDR3 is TGCGCCAGCAGCCAAGTTACTGCCCGGCGGGAGACCCAGTACTTC.